The 10 T cell receptor beta chains in this list originate from one sample, sequenced in a study of T cell responses to AZD1222 COVID-19 vaccine. The assay was immunoSEQ multiplex PCR, and TCRdb's table has in-frame clones only and misses some. Among approximately 90,000 clones listed, roughly nine tenths were seen once. Specimen: peripheral blood, collected on day 0 of AZD1222 vaccination. Source of these receptors: an adult in good health.

This chain uses TRBV10-2 with TRBJ2-3; 9 bases match TRBD2. The CDR3 extends over 16 amino acids. V lost 2 bases and J lost 2; bases outside the gene matches: 5. The germline gives CDR1 WSHSY, CDR2 SAAADI. CDR3 nucleotide sequence: TGCGCCAGCAGTGAGGGGACTAGCCCACACACAGATACGCAGTATTTT. As protein: CASSEGTSPHTDTQYF.

V gene TRBV5-6 combines with J gene TRBJ1-6; TRBD1 matches 9 bases. V shed 4 bases, J shed 7 bases, and the junction held 3 bases outside the gene matches. The germline V gene has CDR1 SGHDT and CDR2 YYEEEE. CDR3 length equals 14 residues. The CDR3 region has the DNA TGTGCCAGCAGCAGGACAGGGGTAAATTCACCCCTCCACTTT. This gives the protein CASSRTGVNSPLHF.

The chain couples TRBV29-1 to TRBJ2-7; 9 nucleotides align to TRBD1. The CDR3 extends over 16 amino acids. In germline, CDR1 is SQVTM, CDR2 ANQGSEA. After removal of 1 base from V and 4 bases from J, the junction contained 11 bases not matched to a gene. The CDR3 sequence: CSVEGARQGVGYEQYF. DNA for the CDR3: TGCAGCGTTGAAGGGGCCCGACAGGGGGTCGGATACGAGCAGTACTTC.

The chain uses TRBV19 and TRBJ2-1; 10 positions agree with TRBD1. The J segment lost 3 bases and the V segment lost 4 bases, leaving 6 bases of the junction unmatched. The CDR3 is made up of 16 amino acids. CDR1 and CDR2 (germline): LNHDA, SQIVND (reference sequence). The CDR3 sequence: CASSRGTGEFYNEQFF. The CDR3 DNA reads as TGTGCCAGTAGTAGGGGGACAGGGGAGTTCTACAATGAGCAGTTCTTC.

On this clone: An end of the junction differs from the germline gene, which may be a read error. The chain couples TRBV6-4 to TRBJ2-2; 10 bases are shared with TRBD1. CDR1 and CDR2 from the germline V gene are MRHNA and SNTAGT. The CDR3 runs to 16 residues. CDR3 DNA: TGTGCCAGCAGTCCGGGACAGGGGACGAACACCAGGGAGCTGTTTTTT. Its translation is CASSPGQGTNTRELFF.

The chain recombines TRBV6-5 with TRBJ1-1; D is unresolved. This CDR3 region has 16 residues. Germline values: CDR1 MNHEY, CDR2 SVGAGI. V was cut by 0 bases and J by 0 bases, with 11 bases left in between. CDR3 bases: TGTGCCAGCAGTTACTCGTGGTCTGGGGTGAACACTGAAGCTTTCTTT. Its translation is CASSYSWSGVNTEAFF.

This clone was found once. The V and J genes are TRBV5-6 and TRBJ2-1; the D gene is possibly TRBD2 (6 bases). The CDR3 has 14 amino acids. V was pared by 5 bases and J by 4 bases, with 13 bases between. Germline V gives CDR1 SGHDT, CDR2 YYEEEE. This CDR3 is CASRGLTFYNEQFF. CDR3 sequence (DNA): TGTGCCAGCAGGGGACTCACCTTTTACAATGAGCAGTTCTTC.

The gene calls are TRBV9 and TRBJ2-5; maybe TRBD2 (5 bases). V shed 3 bases and J shed 4 bases, with 16 bases lying between them. The CDR3 sequence is 15 residues long. CDR1 SGDLS and CDR2 YYNGEE come from the germline V gene. Here the CDR3 DNA reads TGTGCCAGCAGCGCAGCCGGCGGGTTCCGAGAGACCCAGTACTTC. Its protein product is CASSAAGGFRETQYF.

J is TRBJ2-3 and V is TRBV9; 10 bases agree with TRBD2. CDR1 and CDR2 from the germline V gene are SGDLS and YYNGEE. This CDR3 region has 14 residues. The V segment lost 4 bases and the J segment 4 bases; nucleotides outside the gene matches: 3. The CDR3 spells CASSSSGRPDTQYF. CDR3 nucleotides: TGTGCCAGCAGCTCTAGCGGGAGACCAGATACGCAGTATTTT.

This chain joins TRBV3-1 (or the pseudogene TRBV3-2) and TRBJ2-5, with TRBD1 matching 11 bases. J lost 4 bases, V lost 4 bases, and 11 bases had no gene match. CDR3 length equals 17 residues. Per the germline V gene, CDR1 is LGHDT and CDR2 is YNNKEL (reference sequence). CDR3 region: CASSPGRTGGSGETQYF. The CDR3, as DNA: TGTGCCAGCAGCCCCGGCCGGACAGGGGGCTCAGGAGAGACCCAGTACTTC.